A selection of T cell receptor beta chains follows, all from one sample in a study of T cell responses to AZD1222 COVID-19 vaccine. Assay: immunoSEQ multiplex PCR; the TCRdb copy retains only in-frame clones and omits some. The sample lists more than 150,000 clones; 90% to 95% were seen once. Sequences were derived from peripheral blood, sampled on day 0 of AZD1222 vaccination. These receptors were collected from an adult in good health. CDR3s include the opening cysteine and the closing phenylalanine or tryptophan. Each record gives: clone size, D gene, J gene, V gene, CDR3 DNA, CDR3 protein. The D gene is left open where the match is weak. Size is omitted from some rows. Given values are once, few, many or a class for expanded clones.

size: .; D: .; J: TRBJ2-1; V: TRBV5-4; DNA: TGTGCCAGCAGCGTCGGGACGGCCCAACTATCAACTAAGGGGAATGAGCAGTTCTTC; CDR3: CASSVGTAQLSTKGNEQFF
size: .; D: TRBD1; J: TRBJ2-7; V: TRBV5-4; DNA: TGTGCCAGCAGCACTCGGGACAGGGGAAAGTACGAGCAGTACTTC; CDR3: CASSTRDRGKYEQYF
size: .; D: .; J: TRBJ1-2; V: TRBV3-1/TRBV3-2; DNA: TGTGCCAGCAGCCCAAAACCGTCGGGGCAAGATGGCTACACCTTC; CDR3: CASSPKPSGQDGYTF
size: .; D: .; J: TRBJ1-4; V: TRBV27; DNA: TGTGCCAGCAGTTTGTTAGGAAATGAAAAACTGTTTTTT; CDR3: CASSLLGNEKLFF
size: .; D: TRBD2; J: TRBJ2-3; V: TRBV7-3; DNA: TGTGCCAGCAGCTTAACGGCTAGCGGGATCGCAGATACGCAGTATTTT; CDR3: CASSLTASGIADTQYF
size: .; D: TRBD1; J: TRBJ2-5; V: TRBV9; DNA: TGTGCCAGCAGCGTACTCGGGACAGGGGGCGGAGAGACCCAGTACTTC; CDR3: CASSVLGTGGGETQYF
size: .; D: .; J: TRBJ2-7; V: TRBV14; DNA: TGTGCCAGCAGTCCCCTTGGGGGGGCAGTAGAGCAGTACTTC; CDR3: CASSPLGGAVEQYF
size: .; D: .; J: TRBJ2-3; V: TRBV14; DNA: TGTGCCAGCAGCCACGGGACAAAAGATACGCAGTATTTT; CDR3: CASSHGTKDTQYF
size: .; D: TRBD1; J: TRBJ2-2; V: TRBV6-4; DNA: TGTGCCAGCAGACCCGGGACAGGGGGCTCTACCGGGGAGCTGTTTTTT; CDR3: CASRPGTGGSTGELFF
size: .; D: .; J: TRBJ1-5; V: TRBV2; DNA: TGTGCCAGCAGTGAAGCCGGGCCTTATAGCAATCAGCCCCAGCATTTT; CDR3: CASSEAGPYSNQPQHF
size: .; D: .; J: TRBJ2-2; V: TRBV19; DNA: TGTGCCAGTAGTAAGACTAAGAACACCGGGGAGCTGTTTTTT; CDR3: CASSKTKNTGELFF
size: .; D: TRBD2; J: TRBJ2-3; V: TRBV10-3; DNA: TGTGCCATCAGTGACCCGAGAGGCGGGAGGGGTACAGATACGCAGTATTTT; CDR3: CAISDPRGGRGTDTQYF
size: .; D: TRBD1; J: TRBJ2-7; V: TRBV28; DNA: TGTGCCAGCAGTCCGGGACAGGGGGACGAGCAGTACTTC; CDR3: CASSPGQGDEQYF
size: .; D: .; J: TRBJ1-4; V: TRBV28; DNA: TGTGCCAGCAGTTCTCCACATGCAACTAATGAAAAACTGTTTTTT; CDR3: CASSSPHATNEKLFF
size: .; D: .; J: TRBJ2-1; V: TRBV7-9; DNA: TGTGCCAGCAGCCAGCGCCGCGGTGAGCAGTTCTTC; CDR3: CASSQRRGEQFF
size: .; D: .; J: TRBJ1-5; V: TRBV6-5; DNA: TGTGCCAGCCGACAGGGCAATCAGCCCCAGCATTTT; CDR3: CASRQGNQPQHF
size: .; D: TRBD2; J: TRBJ2-7; V: TRBV7-8; DNA: TGTGCCAGCAGTCTAGAGGGGACTAGCGGATACGAGCAGTACTTC; CDR3: CASSLEGTSGYEQYF
size: .; D: .; J: TRBJ1-1; V: TRBV5-1; DNA: TGCGCCAGCAGCTTGGACAGGGTGAACACTGAAGCTTTCTTT; CDR3: CASSLDRVNTEAFF
size: .; D: TRBD2; J: TRBJ2-1; V: TRBV9; DNA: TGTGCCAGCAGCGCGGGACTAGGAACTGTCAATGAGCAGTTCTTC; CDR3: CASSAGLGTVNEQFF
size: once; D: TRBD1; J: TRBJ2-2; V: TRBV9; DNA: TGTGCCAGCAGTGTCGGACAGGGGTGGGCCGGGGAGCTGTTTTTT; CDR3: CASSVGQGWAGELFF
size: .; D: .; J: TRBJ1-2; V: TRBV9; DNA: TGTGCCAGCAGCGTAACACAGACCCCGCTAGACTATGGCTACACCTTC; CDR3: CASSVTQTPLDYGYTF
size: .; D: TRBD1; J: TRBJ2-7; V: TRBV7-3; DNA: TGTGCCAGCAGCTTAATCGGGACAGGAGGCTACGAGCAGTACTTC; CDR3: CASSLIGTGGYEQYF
size: .; D: .; J: TRBJ2-7; V: TRBV30; DNA: TGTGCCTGGAGTGCTAGATTCTACGAGCAGTACTTC; CDR3: CAWSARFYEQYF
size: .; D: .; J: TRBJ2-1; V: TRBV7-7; DNA: TGTGCTAGCAGCTCGACTCTGAGCTCCTACAATGAGCAGTTCTTC; CDR3: CASSSTLSSYNEQFF
size: .; D: .; J: TRBJ1-2; V: TRBV28; DNA: TGTGCCAGCAGTGAAAACAGGCTGTATGGCTACACCTTC; CDR3: CASSENRLYGYTF
size: .; D: .; J: TRBJ1-5; V: TRBV24-1; DNA: TGTGCCACCAGTGATTCGGGGGGGCCCCAGCATTTT; CDR3: CATSDSGGPQHF
size: .; D: .; J: TRBJ1-2; V: TRBV12-3/TRBV12-4; DNA: TGTGCCAGCAGTTTCCGGGCGGGGGGCTACACCTTC; CDR3: CASSFRAGGYTF
size: .; D: .; J: TRBJ2-7; V: TRBV25-1; DNA: TGTGCCAGCAGGGACGTTGGTGAGCAGTACTTC; CDR3: CASRDVGEQYF
size: .; D: .; J: TRBJ2-7; V: TRBV7-9; DNA: TGTGCCAGCAGCTTAGTACCCTACGAGCAGTACTTC; CDR3: CASSLVPYEQYF
size: once; D: TRBD2; J: TRBJ2-3; V: TRBV25-1; DNA: TGTGCCAGCAGTGAAATTAGCGGGGGGAGCACAGATACGCAGTATTTT; CDR3: CASSEISGGSTDTQYF
size: once; D: TRBD2; J: TRBJ2-5; V: TRBV7-9; DNA: TGTGCCAGCAGCGCCGGACTAGCGGGAGAAGAGACCCAGTACTTC; CDR3: CASSAGLAGEETQYF
size: .; D: .; J: TRBJ2-7; V: TRBV6-2/TRBV6-3; DNA: TGTGCCAGCAGTTACGGTGGACTTCCCGTTGACGAGCAGTACTTC; CDR3: CASSYGGLPVDEQYF
size: once; D: .; J: TRBJ2-1; V: TRBV29-1; DNA: TGCAGCGTTGCGAGGGCCTTCGAGCAGTTCTTC; CDR3: CSVARAFEQFF
size: once; D: .; J: TRBJ2-6; V: TRBV9; DNA: TGTGCCAGCAGCGTAAACCCTGCTGGGGCCAACGTCCTGACTTTC; CDR3: CASSVNPAGANVLTF
size: few; D: .; J: TRBJ2-1; V: TRBV6-5; DNA: TGTGCCAGCAGTTTAAAAGCGTCTTACAATGAGCAGTTCTTC; CDR3: CASSLKASYNEQFF
size: .; D: .; J: TRBJ1-4; V: TRBV5-6; DNA: TGTGCCAGCAGCTTGGCCCCGCGTCTTGGAGAAAAACTGTTTTTT; CDR3: CASSLAPRLGEKLFF
size: .; D: .; J: TRBJ2-3; V: TRBV19; DNA: TGTGCCAGTAGTAGGGGAGGTCCAGATACGCAGTATTTT; CDR3: CASSRGGPDTQYF
size: .; D: .; J: TRBJ2-7; V: TRBV6-2/TRBV6-3; DNA: TGTGCCAGCAGTTACTCGTTGGACAGAACCTACGAGCAGTACTTC; CDR3: CASSYSLDRTYEQYF
size: .; D: TRBD2; J: TRBJ2-1; V: TRBV27; DNA: TGTGCCAGCAGTACCAAATGGACTAGCGGGAACTTAAATGAGCAGTTCTTC; CDR3: CASSTKWTSGNLNEQFF
size: .; D: .; J: TRBJ2-5; V: TRBV28; DNA: TGTGCCAGCAGTTCCCTTTCGCCCCCACCGGGACAAGTACAAGAGACCCAGTACTTC; CDR3: CASSSLSPPPGQVQETQYF
size: .; D: TRBD2; J: TRBJ2-2; V: TRBV7-3; DNA: TGTGCCTCCAAGAGGTCTAGCGGTTTCACCGGGGAGCTGTTTTTT; CDR3: CASKRSSGFTGELFF
size: .; D: TRBD2; J: TRBJ2-1; V: TRBV27; DNA: TGTGCCAGCAGTGCCCGACTAGCGGGCCCAACCTACAATGAGCAGTTCTTC; CDR3: CASSARLAGPTYNEQFF
size: .; D: .; J: TRBJ2-1; V: TRBV9; DNA: TGTGCCAGCAGCGGCAGACTTAGCGGACCGAGGAGAAATGAGCAGTTCTTC; CDR3: CASSGRLSGPRRNEQFF
size: .; D: TRBD2; J: TRBJ2-3; V: TRBV19; DNA: TGTGCCAGTAGCTGGACTAGCGGGAGCACAGATACGCAGTATTTT; CDR3: CASSWTSGSTDTQYF
size: .; D: .; J: TRBJ1-2; V: TRBV30; DNA: TGTGCCTGGAGTGTAAGGTGGGGTTTGGGCTACACCTTC; CDR3: CAWSVRWGLGYTF
size: .; D: .; J: TRBJ1-4; V: TRBV27; DNA: TGTGCCAGCAGTTCAAGGGCCTCTAATGAAAAACTGTTTTTT; CDR3: CASSSRASNEKLFF
size: .; D: .; J: TRBJ2-5; V: TRBV10-1; DNA: TGCGCCAGCAGTGAGTTATCGGGGGAAGAGACCCAGTACTTC; CDR3: CASSELSGEETQYF
size: .; D: TRBD2; J: TRBJ2-1; V: TRBV19; DNA: TGTGCCAGTAGTATGACGGGAGGCCCCGTCTGGGAGCAGTTCTTC; CDR3: CASSMTGGPVWEQFF
size: .; D: .; J: TRBJ2-1; V: TRBV6-5; DNA: TGTGCCAGCAGCGGGGAATTGACCTACAATGAGCAGTTCTTC; CDR3: CASSGELTYNEQFF
size: .; D: TRBD1; J: TRBJ1-1; V: TRBV7-8; DNA: TGTGCCAGCAGCTACGGGACAGAGCTAGTGGGCACTGAAGCTTTCTTT; CDR3: CASSYGTELVGTEAFF
size: few; D: .; J: TRBJ2-3; V: TRBV6-6; DNA: TGTGCCAGCATGCAGGGGGATACGCAGTATTTT; CDR3: CASMQGDTQYF
size: .; D: .; J: TRBJ2-3; V: TRBV9; DNA: TGTGCCAGCAGCGTAGTTGGGGTCACAGATACGCAGTATTTT; CDR3: CASSVVGVTDTQYF
size: .; D: TRBD2; J: TRBJ2-7; V: TRBV28; DNA: TGTGCCAGCAGTCCGCCCGGGACTAGCGGGGGTTACGAGCAGTACTTC; CDR3: CASSPPGTSGGYEQYF